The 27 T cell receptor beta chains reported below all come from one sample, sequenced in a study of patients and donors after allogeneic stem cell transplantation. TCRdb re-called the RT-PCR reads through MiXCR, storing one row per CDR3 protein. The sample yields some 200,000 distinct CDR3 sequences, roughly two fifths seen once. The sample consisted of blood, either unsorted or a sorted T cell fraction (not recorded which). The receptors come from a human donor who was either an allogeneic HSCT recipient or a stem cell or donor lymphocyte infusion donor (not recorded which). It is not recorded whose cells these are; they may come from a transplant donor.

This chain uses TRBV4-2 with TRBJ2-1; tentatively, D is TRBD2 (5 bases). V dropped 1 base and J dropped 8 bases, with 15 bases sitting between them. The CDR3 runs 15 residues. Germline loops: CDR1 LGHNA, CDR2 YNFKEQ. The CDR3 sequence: CASSQGPPSNDEQFF. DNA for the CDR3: TGTGCCAGCAGCCAAGGACCCCCTAGCAACGATGAGCAGTTCTTC.

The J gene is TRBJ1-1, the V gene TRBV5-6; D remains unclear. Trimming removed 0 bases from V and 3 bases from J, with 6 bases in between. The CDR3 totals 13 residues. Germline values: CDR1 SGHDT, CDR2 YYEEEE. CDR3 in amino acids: CASSLAGYTEAFF. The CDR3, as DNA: TGTGCCAGCAGCTTGGCCGGGTACACTGAAGCTTTCTTT.

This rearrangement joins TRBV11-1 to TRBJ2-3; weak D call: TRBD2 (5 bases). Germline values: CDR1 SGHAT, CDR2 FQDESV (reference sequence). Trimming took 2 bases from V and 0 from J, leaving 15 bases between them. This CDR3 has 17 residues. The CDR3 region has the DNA TGTGCCAGCAGCTTATCTAAGCGGTCCACTAGCACAGATACGCAGTATTTT. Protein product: CASSLSKRSTSTDTQYF.

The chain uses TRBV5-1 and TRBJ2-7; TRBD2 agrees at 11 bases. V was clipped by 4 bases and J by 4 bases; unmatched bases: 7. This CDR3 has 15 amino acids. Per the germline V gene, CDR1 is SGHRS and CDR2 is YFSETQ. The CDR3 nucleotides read TGCGCCAGCAGCGAGGGACTAGCGGCTTCTTACGAGCAGTACTTC. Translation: CASSEGLAASYEQYF.

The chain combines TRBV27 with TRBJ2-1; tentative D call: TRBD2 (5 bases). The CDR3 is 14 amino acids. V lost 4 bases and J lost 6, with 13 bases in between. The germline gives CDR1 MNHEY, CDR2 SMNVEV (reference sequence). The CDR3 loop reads CASSSRGLINEQFF. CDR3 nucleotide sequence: TGTGCCAGCAGTTCCCGAGGGCTCATCAATGAGCAGTTCTTC.

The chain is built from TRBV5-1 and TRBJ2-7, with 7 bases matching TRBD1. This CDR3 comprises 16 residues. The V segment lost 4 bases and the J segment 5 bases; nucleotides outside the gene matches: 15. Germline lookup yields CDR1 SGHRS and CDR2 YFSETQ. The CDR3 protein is CASSPMNWTGWHEQYF. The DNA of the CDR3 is TGCGCCAGCAGCCCCATGAATTGGACAGGTTGGCACGAGCAGTACTTC. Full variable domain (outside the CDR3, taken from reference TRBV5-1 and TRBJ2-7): KAGVTQTPRYLIKTRGQQVTLSCSPISGHRSVSWYQQTPGQGLQFLFEYFSETQRNKGNFPGRFSGRQFSNSRSEMNVSTLELGDSALYLCASSPMNWTGWHEQYFGPGTRLTVT.

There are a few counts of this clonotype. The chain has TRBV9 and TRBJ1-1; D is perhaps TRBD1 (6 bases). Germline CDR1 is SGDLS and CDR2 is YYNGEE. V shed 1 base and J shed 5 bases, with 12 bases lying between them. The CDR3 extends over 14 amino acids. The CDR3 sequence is CASSVRQAGTEAFF. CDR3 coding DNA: TGTGCCAGCAGCGTACGACAGGCAGGGACTGAAGCTTTCTTT.

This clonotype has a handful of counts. The chain's CDR3 is CSARSRSGSGYEQYF. The CDR3 coding sequence is TGCAGTGCTAGATCAAGGAGCGGGAGTGGGTACGAGCAGTACTTC. The V gene is TRBV20-1, the J gene TRBJ2-7; 8 bases agree with TRBD2. Germline values: CDR1 DFQATT, CDR2 SNEGSKA (reference sequence). The CDR3 is 15 amino acids. Unmatched junction bases numbered 10, after V lost 2 bases and J lost 4 bases.

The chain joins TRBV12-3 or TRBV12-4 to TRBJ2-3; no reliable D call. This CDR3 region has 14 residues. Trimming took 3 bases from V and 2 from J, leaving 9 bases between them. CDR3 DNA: TGTGCCAGCAGTTTCGGCCAGAACACAGATACGCAGTATTTT. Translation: CASSFGQNTDTQYF.

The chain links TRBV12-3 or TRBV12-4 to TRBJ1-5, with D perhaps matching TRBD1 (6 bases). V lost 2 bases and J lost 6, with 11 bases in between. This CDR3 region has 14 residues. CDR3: CASSLRGAGQPQHF. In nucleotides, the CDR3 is TGTGCCAGCAGTTTAAGGGGGGCAGGTCAGCCCCAGCATTTT.

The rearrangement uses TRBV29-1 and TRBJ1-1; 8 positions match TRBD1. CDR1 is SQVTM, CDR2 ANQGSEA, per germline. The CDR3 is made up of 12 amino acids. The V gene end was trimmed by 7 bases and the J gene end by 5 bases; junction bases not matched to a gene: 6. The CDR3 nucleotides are TGCAGCGCCGGACAGGGAAGAACTGAAGCTTTCTTT. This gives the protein CSAGQGRTEAFF.

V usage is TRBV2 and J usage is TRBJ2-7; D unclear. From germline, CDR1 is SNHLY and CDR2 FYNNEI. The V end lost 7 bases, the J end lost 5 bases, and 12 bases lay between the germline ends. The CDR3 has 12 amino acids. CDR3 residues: CASKWALDEQYF. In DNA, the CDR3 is TGTGCCAGCAAATGGGCCTTGGACGAGCAGTACTTC.

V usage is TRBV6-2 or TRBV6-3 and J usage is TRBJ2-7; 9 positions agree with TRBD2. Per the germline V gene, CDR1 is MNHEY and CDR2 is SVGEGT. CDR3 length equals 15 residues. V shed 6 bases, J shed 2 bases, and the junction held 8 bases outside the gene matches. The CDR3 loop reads CASSDEAGGTYEQYF. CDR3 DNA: TGTGCCAGCAGCGACGAAGCGGGAGGCACCTACGAGCAGTACTTC.

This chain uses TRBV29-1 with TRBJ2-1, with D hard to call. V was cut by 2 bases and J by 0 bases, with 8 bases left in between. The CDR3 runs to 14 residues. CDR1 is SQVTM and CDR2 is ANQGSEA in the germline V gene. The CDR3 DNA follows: TGCAGCGTTGAACTGGTTTTCTCCTACAATGAGCAGTTCTTC. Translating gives CSVELVFSYNEQFF.

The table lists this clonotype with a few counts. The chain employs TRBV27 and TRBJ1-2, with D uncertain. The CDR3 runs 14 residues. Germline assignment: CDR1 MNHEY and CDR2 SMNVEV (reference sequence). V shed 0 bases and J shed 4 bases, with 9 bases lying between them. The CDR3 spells CASSLSGRPYGYTF. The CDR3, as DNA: TGTGCCAGCAGTTTATCAGGCCGGCCCTATGGCTACACCTTC.

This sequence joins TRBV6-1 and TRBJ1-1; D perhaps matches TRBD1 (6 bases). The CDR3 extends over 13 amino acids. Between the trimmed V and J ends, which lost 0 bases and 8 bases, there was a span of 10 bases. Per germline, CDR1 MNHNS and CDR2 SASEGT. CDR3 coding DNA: TGTGCCAGCAGTGAAGCGCTCAGGGGAGAAGCTTTCTTT. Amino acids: CASSEALRGEAFF.

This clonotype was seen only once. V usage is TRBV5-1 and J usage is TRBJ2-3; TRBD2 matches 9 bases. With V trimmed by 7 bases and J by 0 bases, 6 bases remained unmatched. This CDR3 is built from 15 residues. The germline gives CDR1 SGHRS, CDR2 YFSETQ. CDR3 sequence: CASRPSGTSTDTQYF. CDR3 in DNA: TGCGCCAGCCGTCCTAGCGGGACTAGCACAGATACGCAGTATTTT.

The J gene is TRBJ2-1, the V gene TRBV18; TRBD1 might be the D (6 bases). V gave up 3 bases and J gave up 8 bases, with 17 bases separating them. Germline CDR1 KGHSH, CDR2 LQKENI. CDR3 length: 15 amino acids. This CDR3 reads CASSPRDKSYHEQFF. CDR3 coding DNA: TGTGCCAGCTCACCCCGGGACAAGTCTTATCATGAGCAGTTCTTC.

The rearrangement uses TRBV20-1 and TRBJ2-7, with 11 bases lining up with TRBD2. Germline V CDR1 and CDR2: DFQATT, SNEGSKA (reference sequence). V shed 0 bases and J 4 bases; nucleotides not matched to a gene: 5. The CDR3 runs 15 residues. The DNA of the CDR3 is TGCAGTGCTAGAGATATAACTAGCGGGAGATACGAGCAGTACTTC. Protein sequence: CSARDITSGRYEQYF.

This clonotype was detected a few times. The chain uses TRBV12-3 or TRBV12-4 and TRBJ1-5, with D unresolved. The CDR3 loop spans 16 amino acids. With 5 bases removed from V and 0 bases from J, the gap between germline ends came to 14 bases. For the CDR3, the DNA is TGTGCCAGCAGTGCCCTTTCCCCCCATAGCAATCAGCCCCAGCATTTT. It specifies CASSALSPHSNQPQHF.

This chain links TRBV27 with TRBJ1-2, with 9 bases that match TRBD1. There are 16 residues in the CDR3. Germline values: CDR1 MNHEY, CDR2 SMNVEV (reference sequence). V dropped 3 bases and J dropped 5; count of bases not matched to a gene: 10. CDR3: CASSFLNATGGYGYTF. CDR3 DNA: TGTGCCAGCAGTTTCCTCAATGCGACAGGGGGATATGGCTACACCTTC.

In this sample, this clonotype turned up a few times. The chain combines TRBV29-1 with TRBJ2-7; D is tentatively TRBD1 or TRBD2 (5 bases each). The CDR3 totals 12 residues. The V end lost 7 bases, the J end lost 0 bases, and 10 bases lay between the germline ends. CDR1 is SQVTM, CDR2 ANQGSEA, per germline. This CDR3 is CSAWDGSYEQYF. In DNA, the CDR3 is TGCAGCGCTTGGGACGGCTCCTACGAGCAGTACTTC.

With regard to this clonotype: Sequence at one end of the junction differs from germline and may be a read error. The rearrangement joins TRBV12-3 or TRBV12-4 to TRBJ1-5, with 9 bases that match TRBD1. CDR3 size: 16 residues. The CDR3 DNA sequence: TGTGCCAGCAGTCGCTACAGGGGGCTTGGGGATCAACCCCAGCATTTT. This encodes CASSRYRGLGDQPQHF.

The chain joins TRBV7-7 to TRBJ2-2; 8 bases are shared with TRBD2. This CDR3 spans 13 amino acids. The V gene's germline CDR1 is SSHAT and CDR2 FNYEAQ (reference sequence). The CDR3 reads CASSAREAGELFF. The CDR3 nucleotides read TGTGCTAGCTCTGCGCGGGAGGCCGGGGAGCTGTTTTTT. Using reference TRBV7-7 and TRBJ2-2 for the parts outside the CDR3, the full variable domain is GAGVSQSPRYKVTKRGQDVTLRCDPISSHATLYWYQQALGQGPEFLTYFNYEAQPDKSGLPSDRFSAERPEGSISTLTIQRTEQRDSAMYRCASSAREAGELFFGEGSRLTVL.

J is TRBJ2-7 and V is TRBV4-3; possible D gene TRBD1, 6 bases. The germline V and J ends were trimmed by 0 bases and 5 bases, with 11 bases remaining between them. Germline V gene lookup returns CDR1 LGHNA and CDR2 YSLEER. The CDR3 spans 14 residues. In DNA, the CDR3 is TGCGCCAGCAGCCAAGAACTTGGGGGCAACGAGCAGTACTTC. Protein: CASSQELGGNEQYF.

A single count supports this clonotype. The CDR3 DNA sequence: TGTGCCAGCAGTTCACATGGGAAACTCAATGAGCAGTTCTTC. Translation gives CASSSHGKLNEQFF. The V and J genes are TRBV6-5 and TRBJ2-1; D gene ambiguous. V dropped 4 bases and J dropped 6 bases, with 13 bases sitting between them. The length of the CDR3 is 14 residues. Germline V gene data show CDR1 as MNHEY and CDR2 as SVGAGI.

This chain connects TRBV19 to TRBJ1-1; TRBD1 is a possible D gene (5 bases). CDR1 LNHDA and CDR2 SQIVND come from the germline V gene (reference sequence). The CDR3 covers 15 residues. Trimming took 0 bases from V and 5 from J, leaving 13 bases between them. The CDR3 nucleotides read TGTGCCAGTAGTATAGATTATCCAGGGAGGACTGAAGCTTTCTTT. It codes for CASSIDYPGRTEAFF.